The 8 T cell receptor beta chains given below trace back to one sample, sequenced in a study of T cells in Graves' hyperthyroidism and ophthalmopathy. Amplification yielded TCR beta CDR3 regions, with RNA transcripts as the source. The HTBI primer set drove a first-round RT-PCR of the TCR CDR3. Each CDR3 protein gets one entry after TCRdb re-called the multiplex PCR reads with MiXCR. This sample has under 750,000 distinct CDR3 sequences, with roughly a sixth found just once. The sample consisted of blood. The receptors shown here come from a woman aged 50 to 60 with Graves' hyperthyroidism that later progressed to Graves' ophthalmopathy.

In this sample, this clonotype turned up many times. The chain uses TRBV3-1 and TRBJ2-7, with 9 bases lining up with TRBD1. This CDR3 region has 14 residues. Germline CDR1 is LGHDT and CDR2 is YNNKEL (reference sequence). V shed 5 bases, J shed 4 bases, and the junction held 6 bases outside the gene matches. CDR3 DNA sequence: TGTGCCAGCAGCTACGGGACAGGGAAGTACGAGCAGTACTTC. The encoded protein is CASSYGTGKYEQYF.

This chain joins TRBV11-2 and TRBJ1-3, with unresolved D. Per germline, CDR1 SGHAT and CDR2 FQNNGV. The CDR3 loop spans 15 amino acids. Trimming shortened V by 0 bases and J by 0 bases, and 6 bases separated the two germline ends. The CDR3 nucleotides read TGTGCCAGCAGCTTAGAATCCAGCTCTGGAAACACCATATATTTT. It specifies CASSLESSSGNTIYF.

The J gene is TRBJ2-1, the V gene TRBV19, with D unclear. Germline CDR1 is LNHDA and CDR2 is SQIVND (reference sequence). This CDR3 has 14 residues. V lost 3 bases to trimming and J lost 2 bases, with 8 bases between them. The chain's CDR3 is CASSMLVAYNEQFF. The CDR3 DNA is TGTGCCAGTAGTATGTTGGTTGCCTACAATGAGCAGTTCTTC.

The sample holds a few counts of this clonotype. CDR3 sequence: CAIRDRTGDDYGYTF. The DNA of the CDR3 is TGTGCCATCAGGGACAGGACAGGGGACGACTATGGCTACACCTTC. The chain carries TRBV10-3 and TRBJ1-2, with TRBD1 matching 9 bases. Germline V gives CDR1 ENHRY, CDR2 SYGVKD. V trimming: 6 bases; J trimming: 3 bases; junction bases outside the gene matches: 8. The CDR3 is made up of 15 amino acids.

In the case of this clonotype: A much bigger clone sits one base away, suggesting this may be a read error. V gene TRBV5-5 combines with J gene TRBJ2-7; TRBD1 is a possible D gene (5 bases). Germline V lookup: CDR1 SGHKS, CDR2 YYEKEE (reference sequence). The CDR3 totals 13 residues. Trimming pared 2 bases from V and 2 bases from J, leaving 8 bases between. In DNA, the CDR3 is TGTGCCAGCAGCTTTGACAGCACCTACGAGCAGTACTTC. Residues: CASSFDSTYEQYF.

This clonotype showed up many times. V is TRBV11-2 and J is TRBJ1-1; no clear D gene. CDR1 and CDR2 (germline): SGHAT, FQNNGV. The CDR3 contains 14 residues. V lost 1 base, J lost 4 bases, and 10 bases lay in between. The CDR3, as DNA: TGTGCCAGCAGCTTAGTGGGCGGCCCCACTGAAGCTTTCTTT. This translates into CASSLVGGPTEAFF.

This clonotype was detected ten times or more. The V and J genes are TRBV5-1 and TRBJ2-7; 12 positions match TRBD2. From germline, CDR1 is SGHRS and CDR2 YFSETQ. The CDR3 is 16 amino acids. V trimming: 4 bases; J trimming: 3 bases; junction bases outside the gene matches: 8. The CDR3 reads CASSPGRLAGVYEQYF. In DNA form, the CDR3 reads TGCGCCAGCAGCCCGGGCCGACTAGCGGGGGTCTACGAGCAGTACTTC.

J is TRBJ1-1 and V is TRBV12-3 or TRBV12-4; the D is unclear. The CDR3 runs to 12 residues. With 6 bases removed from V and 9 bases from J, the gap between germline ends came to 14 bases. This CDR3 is CASSPFDFKAFF. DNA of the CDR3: TGTGCCAGCAGCCCCTTTGATTTTAAAGCTTTCTTT.